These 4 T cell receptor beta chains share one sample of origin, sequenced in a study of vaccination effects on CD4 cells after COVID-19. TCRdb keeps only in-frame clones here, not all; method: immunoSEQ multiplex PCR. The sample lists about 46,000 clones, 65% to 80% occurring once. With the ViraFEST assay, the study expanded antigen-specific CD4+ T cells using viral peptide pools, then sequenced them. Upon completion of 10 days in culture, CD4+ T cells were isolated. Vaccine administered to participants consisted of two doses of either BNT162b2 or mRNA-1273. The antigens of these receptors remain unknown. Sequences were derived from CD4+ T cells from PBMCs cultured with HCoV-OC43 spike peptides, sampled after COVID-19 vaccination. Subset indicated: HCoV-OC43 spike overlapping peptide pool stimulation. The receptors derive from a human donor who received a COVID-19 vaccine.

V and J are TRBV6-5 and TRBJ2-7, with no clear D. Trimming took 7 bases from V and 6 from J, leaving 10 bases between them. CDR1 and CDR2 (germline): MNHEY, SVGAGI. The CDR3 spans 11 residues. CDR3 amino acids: CASTADFEQYF. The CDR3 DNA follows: TGTGCCAGCACGGCGGATTTCGAGCAGTACTTC.

In DNA form, the CDR3 reads TGTGCCAGCAGTGAACCGCGGCCGAAACAGGGACAGGGGGCTCGCGAGACCCAGTACTTC. As protein: CASSEPRPKQGQGARETQYF. The genes are TRBV6-1 and TRBJ2-5, with 12 positions matching TRBD1. This CDR3 spans 20 amino acids. V gave up 2 bases and J gave up 5 bases; unmatched junction bases: 18. Germline CDR1 and CDR2: MNHNS and SASEGT.

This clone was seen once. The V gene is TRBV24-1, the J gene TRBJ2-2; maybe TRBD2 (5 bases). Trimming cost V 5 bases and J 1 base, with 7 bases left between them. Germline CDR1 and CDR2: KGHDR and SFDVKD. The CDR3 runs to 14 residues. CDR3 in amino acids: CATSVGVNTGELFF. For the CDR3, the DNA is TGTGCCACCAGTGTGGGAGTGAACACCGGGGAGCTGTTTTTT.

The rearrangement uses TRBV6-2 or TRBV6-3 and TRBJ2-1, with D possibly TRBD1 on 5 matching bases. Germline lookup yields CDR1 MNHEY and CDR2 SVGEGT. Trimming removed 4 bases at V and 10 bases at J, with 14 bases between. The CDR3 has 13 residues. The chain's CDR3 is CASSWGRANEQFF. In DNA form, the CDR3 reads TGTGCCAGCAGTTGGGGCAGGGCTAACGAGCAGTTCTTC.